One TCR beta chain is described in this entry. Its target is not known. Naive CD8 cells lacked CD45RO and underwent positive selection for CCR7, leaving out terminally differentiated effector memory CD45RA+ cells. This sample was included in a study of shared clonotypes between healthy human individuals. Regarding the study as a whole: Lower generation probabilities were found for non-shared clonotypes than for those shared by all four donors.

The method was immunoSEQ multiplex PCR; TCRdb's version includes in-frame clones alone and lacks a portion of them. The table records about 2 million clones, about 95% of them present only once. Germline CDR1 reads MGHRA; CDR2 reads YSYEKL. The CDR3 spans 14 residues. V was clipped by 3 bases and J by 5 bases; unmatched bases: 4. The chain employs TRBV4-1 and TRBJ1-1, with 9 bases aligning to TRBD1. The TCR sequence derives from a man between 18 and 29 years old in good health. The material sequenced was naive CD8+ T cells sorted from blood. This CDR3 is CASSQDRGKTEAFF. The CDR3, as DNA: TGCGCCAGCAGCCAGGACAGGGGAAAGACTGAAGCTTTCTTT.